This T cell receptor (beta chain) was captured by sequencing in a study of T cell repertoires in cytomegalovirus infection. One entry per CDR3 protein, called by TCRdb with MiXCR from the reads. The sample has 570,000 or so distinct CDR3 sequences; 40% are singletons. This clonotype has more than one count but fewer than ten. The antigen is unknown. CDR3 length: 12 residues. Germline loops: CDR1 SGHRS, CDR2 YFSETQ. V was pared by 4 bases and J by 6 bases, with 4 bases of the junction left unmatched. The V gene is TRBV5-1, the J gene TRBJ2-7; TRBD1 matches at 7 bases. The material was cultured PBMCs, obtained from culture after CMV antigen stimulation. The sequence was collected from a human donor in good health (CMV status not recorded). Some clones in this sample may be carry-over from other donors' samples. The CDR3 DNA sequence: TGCGCCAGCAGCGGGGACAGTAGCGAGCAGTACTTC. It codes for CASSGDSSEQYF.